Each of the 12 T cell receptor beta chains below was sequenced from the same sample in a study of Graves' ophthalmopathy and Graves' hyperthyroidism. RNA transcripts served as template for amplifying TCR beta CDR3 sequences. RT-PCR was first run with HTBI primers, then multiplex PCR in a second round. From the multiplex PCR reads, TCRdb called clonotypes with MiXCR, one entry per CDR3 protein. Of about 400,000 distinct CDR3 sequences listed, around 19% are singletons. What was sequenced was peripheral blood. The receptors come from a young woman with Graves' ophthalmopathy.

The chain joins TRBV7-2 to TRBJ2-7, with D possibly being TRBD2 (5 bases). The CDR3 is 15 residues long. The germline gives CDR1 SGHTA, CDR2 FQGNSA. V lost 2 bases and J 0 bases, leaving 11 bases between the germline ends. The CDR3 DNA reads as TGTGCCAGCAGCTTAAACAGCGGAACCTCCTACGAGCAGTACTTC. This encodes CASSLNSGTSYEQYF.

This clonotype was seen many times. V gene TRBV4-2 combines with J gene TRBJ1-1, with D possibly TRBD1 on 5 matching bases. CDR1 and CDR2 (germline): LGHNA, YNFKEQ. With 1 base removed from V and 4 bases from J, the gap between germline ends came to 10 bases. The CDR3 is 14 residues long. The CDR3 spells CASSQVAGSTEAFF. As DNA, the CDR3 is TGTGCCAGCAGCCAAGTCGCAGGGAGCACTGAAGCTTTCTTT.

This clonotype was observed at least ten times. This chain joins TRBV4-3 and TRBJ2-7; the D gene is possibly TRBD2 (5 bases). The germline CDR1 and CDR2 sequences are LGHNA and YSLEER. The V end lost 3 bases, the J end lost 7 bases, and 10 bases lay between the germline ends. The CDR3 consists of 12 residues. CDR3 nucleotides: TGCGCCAGCAGCCAGACTTCGGGAGAGCAGTACTTC. This sequence encodes CASSQTSGEQYF.

This clonotype has a count of ten or more. The rearrangement uses TRBV6-4 and TRBJ2-7; TRBD1 or TRBD2 may be the D gene (5 bases each). The length of the CDR3 is 15 residues. Germline CDR1 is MRHNA and CDR2 is SNTAGT. V lost 7 bases, J lost 7 bases, and 23 bases lay in between. DNA of the CDR3: TGTGCCAGCATCCTCCGGGACCCGCCTACCAGAGAGCAGTACTTC. Its translation is CASILRDPPTREQYF.

This clonotype was observed many times. This sequence joins TRBV11-3 and TRBJ2-5, with D possibly matching TRBD1 (6 bases). The CDR3 length is 15 residues. With 5 bases removed from V and 2 bases from J, the gap between germline ends came to 15 bases. Germline V gives CDR1 SGHNT, CDR2 YENEEA. The CDR3, as DNA: TGTGCCAGCAGCAACAACAGGGATCGGCAAGAGACCCAGTACTTC. Its translation: CASSNNRDRQETQYF. Together with reference TRBV11-3 and TRBJ2-5, the CDR3 gives the full variable domain: EAGVVQSPRYKIIEKKQPVAFWCNPISGHNTLYWYLQNLGQGPELLIRYENEEAVDDSQLPKDRFSAERLKGVDSTLKIQPAELGDSAVYLCASSNNRDRQETQYFGPGTRLLVL.

This clonotype has just a few counts. V is TRBV4-2 and J is TRBJ1-5; 8 bases are a match to TRBD1. This CDR3 contains 16 residues. Germline V gene lookup returns CDR1 LGHNA and CDR2 YNFKEQ. V lost 0 bases and J lost 8; bases outside the gene matches: 9. The CDR3 DNA reads as TGTGCCAGCAGCCAAGAATCCGCAGGGGGCAGGAAGCCCCAGCATTTT. This codes for CASSQESAGGRKPQHF.

This clonotype was counted many times. The V call is TRBV5-6, the J call TRBJ2-7; 8 bases are shared with TRBD1. CDR1 SGHDT and CDR2 YYEEEE come from the germline V gene. V lost 2 bases and J lost 1; bases outside the gene matches: 5. The CDR3 extends over 15 amino acids. CDR3 region: CASSFDRGQSYEQYF. The CDR3 DNA sequence: TGTGCCAGCAGCTTCGACAGGGGCCAATCCTACGAGCAGTACTTC.

This clonotype was seen repeatedly, ten times or more. This chain uses TRBV6-2 or TRBV6-3 with TRBJ2-5; 7 bases line up with TRBD1. Germline V gene lookup returns CDR1 MNHEY and CDR2 SVGEGT. Trimming took 8 bases from V and 7 from J; bases not matched to a gene: 4. The CDR3 covers 11 residues. The chain's CDR3 is CASRGDRTQYF. The DNA for the CDR3 is TGTGCCAGCCGTGGGGACAGGACCCAGTACTTC.

The chain links TRBV11-1 to TRBJ2-7; D call uncertain. The CDR3 length is 17 residues. V lost 1 base and J lost 3, with 19 bases in between. CDR1 and CDR2 from the germline V gene are SGHAT and FQDESV (reference sequence). CDR3 sequence: CASSLVKWRVENYEQYF. The CDR3 DNA sequence: TGTGCCAGCAGCTTAGTCAAGTGGCGCGTTGAGAACTACGAGCAGTACTTC.

This clonotype was observed at least ten times. The chain links TRBV20-1 to TRBJ2-2; D is unclear. The germline V gene has CDR1 DFQATT and CDR2 SNEGSKA (reference sequence). V was clipped by 4 bases and J by 3 bases, with 9 bases between them. The CDR3 runs to 13 residues. As DNA, the CDR3 is TGCAGTGCTAAAGTCGGATACACCGGGGAGCTGTTTTTT. It translates to CSAKVGYTGELFF.

This clonotype has at least ten counts. CDR3 nucleotide sequence: TGTGCCAGCAGTTTAGACAGGGAAAATTCACCCCTCCACTTT. Its protein product is CASSLDRENSPLHF. The rearrangement links TRBV28 to TRBJ1-6; TRBD1 aligns across 7 bases. The ends lost 2 bases at V and 7 bases at J; junction bases unmatched: 2. Germline V lookup: CDR1 MDHEN, CDR2 SYDVKM. This CDR3 has 14 residues.

This clonotype has at least ten counts. This rearrangement joins TRBV6-5 to TRBJ1-5, with D maybe TRBD1 (6 bases). Trimming removed 4 bases from V and 5 bases from J, with 15 bases in between. The germline gives CDR1 MNHEY, CDR2 SVGAGI. The CDR3 spans 15 residues. The chain's CDR3 is CASSSATGTYQPQHF. The CDR3 DNA sequence: TGTGCCAGCAGTTCCGCAACAGGGACCTATCAGCCCCAGCATTTT.